This T cell receptor (beta chain) is drawn from a study of persistence of HIV-infected CD4 T cells. Study-wide results and limits: Proviral oligoclonality tracked with TCR oligoclonality within the same sorted cells.

Concerning this clone: Its target is unknown.

V dropped 3 bases and J dropped 1 base, with 13 bases sitting between them. The germline gives CDR1 GTSNPN, CDR2 SVGIG (reference sequence). The CDR3 covers 15 residues. An overlapping HIV-1 Gag peptide pool stimulated these cells at 0.75 to 1 ug/peptide/mL. CD40L-negative CD69-negative CD45RO-high memory CD4+ T cells were sorted as populations depleted of antigen-responding cells. Suppressive ART was started during chronic HIV-1 infection in these adults. This was the immunoSEQ version 4 assay in survey mode. Generated by immunoSEQ multiplex PCR, the TCRdb table keeps only in-frame clones and is missing some. Among about 41,000 clones listed, around 78% were seen once.

The chain uses TRBV30 and TRBJ1-5; TRBD1 is a possible D gene (6 bases). The sequences come from CD4+ T cells sorted from PBMCs after 18-hour stimulation, collected from a patient who received antiretroviral therapy. This receptor was taken from an adult man with HIV who was CMV-seropositive. In nucleotides, the CDR3 is TGTGCCTGGAGGGGTACAGGGTTAAGCAATCAGCCCCAGCATTTT. Protein product: CAWRGTGLSNQPQHF.